The entry that follows covers one TCR beta chain sequence. In its sample, this clone was seen once. This clone's antigen is unknown. Nothing much larger sits one base from this clone, and base qualities are not available. The sample comes from a study of cytomegalovirus exposure and HLA in healthy donors (TCRdb year 2017). Concerning the study at large: According to a later analysis, one platform produced both the roughly 120 validation repertoires and the approximately 670 repertoires of the first cohort. The study combined high-throughput TCR immunosequencing, statistical association of individual TCRs with disease status, and machine learning to predict cytomegalovirus infection status. The aim of the study was to test whether cataloging public T cell receptors could identify signatures of past pathogen exposure. Along with the roughly 670-subject first cohort, a separate validation cohort of 120 different subjects was used.

Points the paper makes about the study in general: Three of the identified cytomegalovirus-associated TCR beta chains were confirmed in vitro to be specific for cytomegalovirus antigens. Of the cluster scores, about 94% were above 0 in a later analysis, which found that TCRs clustered in the first cohort also tended to co-occur in the roughly 130 validation repertoires. Across donors, most TCR sequences were observed very rarely, whereas some public TCRs were present in many individuals. A later analysis lacked HLA typing for the validation cohort, so it scored co-occurrence in that cohort across all 110 or so repertoires. It was suggested by the authors that the approach could potentially be generalized to other disease states and immunological phenotypes. The classifier was reported to diagnose cytomegalovirus status with high specificity and sensitivity in both the original and validation cohorts. The study gave a list of 150 to 200 TCR beta chains associated with cytomegalovirus.

From the germline V gene, CDR1 is SGDLS and CDR2 is YYNGEE. V is cut by 4 bases and J by 2 bases, and the space between the germline ends is 10 bases. From cysteine to phenylalanine, the CDR3 is 13 amino acids long. Solely the CDR3 DNA is kept, with 39 bases framed from the first base. The donors were included in the validation cohort of some 120 subjects, a group kept apart from the roughly 670-subject first cohort. Libraries were built with the immunoSEQ multiplex PCR assay. Regarding the original processing steps: A statistical classification framework was developed to diagnose cytomegalovirus status using the catalog of TCR beta chain sequences. TCRdb mirrors the immuneACCESS table, restricted to in-frame sequences. Some clones are absent from its copies; in checked studies, under half trace to an unresolved V gene, and the reason for the others is unknown. For V, J and clone size, that table is used; D and trimming come from the DNA. The sample yields 120,000 or so clones; 86% were counted once. Jointly, the top ten make up under 5% of the sample.

This chain is built from TRBV9 and TRBJ2-7; the D gene is perhaps TRBD1, on 6 matching bases. This clonotype was sampled from a man in his late teens or twenties in good health and CMV-seronegative. The sequencing input was PBMCs. The DNA sequence follows: TGTGCCAGCAGCCCGGACAGTCCCTACGAGCAGTACTTC. This codes for CASSPDSPYEQYF.